This T cell receptor (beta chain) was sequenced in a study of T cells in Graves' hyperthyroidism and ophthalmopathy. Findings and limits, study-wide: Most expanded thyroid clonotypes above 0.001 recurred in blood.

The investigators amplified TCR beta CDR3 regions from RNA transcripts. Carried out on the TCR CDR3, a first-round RT-PCR used the HTBI primer set. Each CDR3 protein gets one entry after TCRdb re-called the multiplex PCR reads with MiXCR. The sample records 500,000 to 600,000 distinct CDR3 sequences, 40% to 55% being singletons. CDR1 LGHNA and CDR2 YSLEER come from the germline V gene. The V segment lost 2 bases and the J segment 8 bases; nucleotides outside the gene matches: 8. This CDR3 comprises 16 residues. This clonotype was found many times. Antigen unknown. The material sequenced was peripheral blood or thyroid tissue (not recorded which). The sequence derives from a young woman with Graves' hyperthyroidism. V gene TRBV4-3 combines with J gene TRBJ1-4; 10 bases line up with TRBD1. The CDR3 here is CASSQTIGTGDEKLFF. The CDR3 nucleotides read TGCGCCAGCAGCCAAACGATCGGGACAGGGGACGAAAAACTGTTTTTT.